Listed here are 20 T cell receptor beta chains from one sample, sequenced in a study of CD8+ T cells in alopecia areata. As for treatment: oral pan-JAK inhibitor, 5-10 mg twice daily. Isolated RNA was reverse transcribed into cDNA used as the sequencing template. Libraries were prepared by immunoSEQ multiplex PCR; TCRdb keeps only in-frame clonotypes and omits some of them. The data show 95,000 to 150,000 clones, with approximately 53% seen just once and approximately 0.46% held by the top ten. Sequenced material: CD4+ T cells sorted from blood, taken at week 4, from a patient treated with tofacitinib. Receptors originate from a human donor with alopecia areata.

This clone appeared once. The chain links TRBV27 to TRBJ2-7; D ambiguous. Per germline, CDR1 MNHEY and CDR2 SMNVEV (reference sequence). Trimming removed 7 bases at V and 5 bases at J, with 24 bases between. The CDR3 loop spans 16 amino acids. The CDR3 reads CASKSSSHVPTHEQYF. The CDR3 nucleotides are TGTGCCAGCAAATCCTCCAGCCACGTCCCTACCCACGAGCAGTACTTC.

This clone was seen a single time. The chain combines TRBV15 with TRBJ2-3; TRBD2 agrees at 12 bases. Trimming took 3 bases from V and 1 from J; bases not matched to a gene: 2. CDR1 is LNHNV and CDR2 is YYDKDF in the germline V gene (reference sequence). The CDR3 has 16 residues. CDR3 loop: CATSSRLAGGTDTQYF. CDR3 nucleotide sequence: TGTGCCACCAGCAGCAGACTAGCGGGAGGCACAGATACGCAGTATTTT.

About this clone itself: The junction shows a germline mismatch at one end, possibly a read error. V and J are TRBV2 and TRBJ2-3; maybe TRBD1 (5 bases). Germline V gene lookup returns CDR1 SNHLY and CDR2 FYNNEI. The CDR3 is 12 amino acids. The CDR3: CASSAETATQYF. CDR3 DNA: TGTGCCAGCAGTGCTGAGACAGCTACGCAGTATTTT.

This chain uses TRBV29-1 with TRBJ2-7; a weak D match, TRBD1 (5 bases). V was pared by 7 bases and J by 3 bases, with 16 bases between. The germline CDR1 and CDR2 sequences are SQVTM and ANQGSEA. CDR3 size: 13 residues. This chain's CDR3 is CSAFSQGLYEQYF. The CDR3 DNA is TGCAGCGCGTTCAGCCAGGGCCTCTACGAGCAGTACTTC.

Only a few counts were recorded for this clone. The chain joins TRBV7-9 to TRBJ1-1; the D gene is possibly TRBD1 (5 bases). This CDR3 spans 15 amino acids. Germline CDR1 is SEHNR and CDR2 is FQNEAQ (reference sequence). V shed 8 bases and J shed 1 base, with 17 bases lying between them. Here the CDR3 DNA reads TGTGCCAGCGGGACGTCCGGGGGACGGAACACTGAAGCTTTCTTT. It yields the protein CASGTSGGRNTEAFF.

CDR3 loop: CASSPQETQYF. CDR3 coding DNA: TGTGCCAGCAGCCCTCAAGAGACCCAGTACTTC. V and J are TRBV11-2 and TRBJ2-5; no reliable D call. CDR1 is SGHAT and CDR2 is FQNNGV in the germline V gene. Trimming removed 5 bases from V and 2 bases from J, with 3 bases in between. The length of the CDR3 is 11 residues.

The chain couples TRBV30 to TRBJ2-1; 8 positions agree with TRBD2. There are 16 residues in the CDR3. V was clipped by 4 bases and J by 5 bases; unmatched bases: 13. Per the germline V gene, CDR1 is GTSNPN and CDR2 is SVGIG (reference sequence). CDR3 sequence reads: CAWKFLSGGPHNEQFF. The CDR3, as DNA: TGTGCCTGGAAATTTCTTTCGGGAGGGCCCCACAATGAGCAGTTCTTC.

CDR3 loop: CSVGLRSVTGELFF. The CDR3, as DNA: TGCAGCGTTGGTCTTCGATCGGTCACCGGGGAGCTGTTTTTT. This chain joins TRBV29-1 and TRBJ2-2; no reliable D call. Per the germline V gene, CDR1 is SQVTM and CDR2 is ANQGSEA. The CDR3 covers 14 residues. Trimming left V 4 bases short and J 4 bases short, with 13 bases between.

This clone was observed a handful of times. The rearrangement links TRBV29-1 to TRBJ2-7; 11 nucleotides match TRBD1. CDR3 length: 14 residues. CDR1 SQVTM and CDR2 ANQGSEA come from the germline V gene. After removal of 6 bases from V and 5 bases from J, the junction contained 9 bases not matched to a gene. CDR3 sequence (DNA): TGCAGCGTGATCGCCGGGACAGGGGGTCACGAGCAGTACTTC. Translating it yields CSVIAGTGGHEQYF.

The chain uses TRBV15 and TRBJ1-2, with TRBD1 as a possible D gene (6 bases). The V end was cut by 0 bases, the J end by 2 bases, with 13 bases between. Per the germline V gene, CDR1 is LNHNV and CDR2 is YYDKDF (reference sequence). The CDR3 runs 16 residues. CDR3 bases: TGTGCCACCAGCAGAGATTCAACAGGGCCAAACTATGGCTACACCTTC. As protein: CATSRDSTGPNYGYTF. Combining the CDR3 with reference TRBV15 and TRBJ1-2 gives the whole variable domain DAMVIQNPRYQVTQFGKPVTLSCSQTLNHNVMYWYQQKSSQAPKLLFHYYDKDFNNEADTPDNFQSRRPNTSFCFLDIRSPGLGDTAMYLCATSRDSTGPNYGYTFGSGTRLTVV.

The chain joins TRBV2 to TRBJ2-1, with a weak D call TRBD2 (5 bases). CDR3 length equals 14 residues. Between the trimmed V and J ends, which lost 2 bases and 7 bases, there was a span of 12 bases. Germline values: CDR1 SNHLY, CDR2 FYNNEI. CDR3 DNA sequence: TGTGCCAGCAGTGAAAGCACAACGGGGAATGAGCAGTTCTTC. Amino acid sequence: CASSESTTGNEQFF.

The CDR3 is CASRWQSGANVLTF. The DNA for the CDR3 is TGTGCCAGTAGATGGCAATCTGGGGCCAACGTCCTGACTTTC. This rearrangement joins TRBV19 to TRBJ2-6; no clear D gene. The CDR3 loop spans 14 amino acids. Trimming removed 6 bases at V and 1 base at J, with 7 bases between. CDR1 LNHDA and CDR2 SQIVND come from the germline V gene (reference sequence).

This clone was picked up a small number of times. The chain is built from TRBV4-3 and TRBJ2-1; no firm D call. Germline V gene sequence: CDR1 LGHNA, CDR2 YSLEER. This CDR3 contains 16 residues. The V gene lost 1 base and the J gene lost 3 bases, with 13 bases spanning the gap. The CDR3 coding sequence is TGCGCCAGCAGCCAAGTGGACCTTATGATCTACAATGAGCAGTTCTTC. This translates into CASSQVDLMIYNEQFF.

The V call is TRBV6-1, the J call TRBJ1-5; tentatively, D is TRBD1 (5 bases). V gave up 2 bases and J gave up 2 bases, with 10 bases separating them. The germline V gene encodes CDR1 MNHNS and CDR2 SASEGT. The CDR3 has 15 amino acids. The CDR3 DNA reads TGTGCCAGCAGTGAAATGCGGGGACGCAATCAGCCCCAGCATTTT. Protein product: CASSEMRGRNQPQHF.

The rearrangement links TRBV11-2 to TRBJ2-4; TRBD1 is a possible D gene (6 bases). CDR3 length equals 18 residues. Germline CDR1 SGHAT, CDR2 FQNNGV. V lost 1 base and J 0 bases, leaving 16 bases between the germline ends. CDR3 sequence: CASSLGQGQGGAKNIQYF. The DNA for the CDR3 is TGTGCCAGCAGCTTAGGGCAGGGGCAAGGCGGAGCCAAAAACATTCAGTACTTC.

This clone was observed a few times. This chain joins TRBV5-1 and TRBJ2-2, with D possibly matching TRBD2 (5 bases). Germline V CDR1 and CDR2: SGHRS, YFSETQ. V was trimmed by 0 bases and J by 3 bases, leaving 12 bases between them. The CDR3 runs 16 residues. The DNA of the CDR3 is TGCGCCAGCAGCTTGGCCTTGGACGGGGACACCGGGGAGCTGTTTTTT. Amino acid sequence: CASSLALDGDTGELFF.

The chain uses TRBV30 and TRBJ2-5, with D unresolved. Germline-derived CDR1 and CDR2 are GTSNPN and SVGIG (reference sequence). The germline V and J ends were trimmed by 0 bases and 5 bases, with 4 bases remaining between them. This CDR3 contains 11 residues. CDR3 loop: CAWSVKETQYF. The CDR3 bases are TGTGCCTGGAGTGTGAAGGAGACCCAGTACTTC.

Here the CDR3 DNA reads TGTGCCAGCAGTGCGACAGGGGACCGCGAGCAGTACTTC. It specifies CASSATGDREQYF. This chain connects TRBV6-1 to TRBJ2-7; 8 bases are a match to TRBD1. The V gene end was trimmed by 4 bases and the J gene end by 6 bases; junction bases not matched to a gene: 5. Germline CDR1 MNHNS, CDR2 SASEGT. The CDR3 sequence is 13 residues long.

The table lists this clone with a count of one. The genes are TRBV29-1 and TRBJ1-1; 7 bases map to TRBD1. The trim removed 7 bases at V and 0 bases at J, leaving 2 bases unmatched. Looked up from germline, CDR1 is SQVTM and CDR2 is ANQGSEA. The CDR3 is 12 amino acids. The CDR3 DNA reads as TGCAGCGCCGACAGGGTGAACACTGAAGCTTTCTTT. Protein sequence: CSADRVNTEAFF.

The chain carries TRBV15 and TRBJ2-3, with D possibly matching TRBD1 (7 bases). CDR1 and CDR2 (germline): LNHNV, YYDKDF (reference sequence). The ends were cut back, 0 bases at V and 6 bases at J, with 13 bases in the middle. This CDR3 has 15 residues. In DNA form, the CDR3 reads TGTGCCACCAGCAGAGAGCAGGGGGGTAGGGATACGCAGTATTTT. Its translation: CATSREQGGRDTQYF. Using reference TRBV15 and TRBJ2-3 for the parts outside the CDR3, the full variable domain is DAMVIQNPRYQVTQFGKPVTLSCSQTLNHNVMYWYQQKSSQAPKLLFHYYDKDFNNEADTPDNFQSRRPNTSFCFLDIRSPGLGDTAMYLCATSREQGGRDTQYFGPGTRLTVL.